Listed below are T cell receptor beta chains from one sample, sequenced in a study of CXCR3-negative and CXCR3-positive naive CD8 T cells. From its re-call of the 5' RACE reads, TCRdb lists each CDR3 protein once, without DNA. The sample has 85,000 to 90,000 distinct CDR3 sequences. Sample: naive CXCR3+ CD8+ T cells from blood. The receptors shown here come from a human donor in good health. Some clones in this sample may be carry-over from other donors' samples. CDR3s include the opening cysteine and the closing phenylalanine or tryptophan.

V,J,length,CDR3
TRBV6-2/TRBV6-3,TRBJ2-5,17,CASSRMKASGIQETQYF
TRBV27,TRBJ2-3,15,CASSLIPGGPDTQYF
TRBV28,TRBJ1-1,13,CASSLRQDTEAFF
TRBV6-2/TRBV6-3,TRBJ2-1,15,CASSYSRSSYNEQFF
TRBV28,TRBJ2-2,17,CASNSPRGLAGTGELFF
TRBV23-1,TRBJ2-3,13,CASNPPRADTQYF
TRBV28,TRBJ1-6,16,CASSSPQNSYNSPLHF
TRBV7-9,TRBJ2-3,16,CASSPPAGGPTDTQYF
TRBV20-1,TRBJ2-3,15,CSAGWTSGSTDTQYF
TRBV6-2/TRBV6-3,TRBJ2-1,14,CASSYGPAPGEQFF
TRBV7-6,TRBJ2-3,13,CASSLSLVDTQYF
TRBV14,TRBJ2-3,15,CASSQGGTTTDTQYF
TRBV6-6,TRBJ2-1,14,CASSAPGAYNEQFF
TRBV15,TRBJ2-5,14,CATSKRQGMKTQYF
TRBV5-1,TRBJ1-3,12,CASSLSGNTIYF
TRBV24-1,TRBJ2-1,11,CASRRVNEQFF
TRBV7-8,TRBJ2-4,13,CASSPGTGGKGDF
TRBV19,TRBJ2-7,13,CASSLGSAYEQYF
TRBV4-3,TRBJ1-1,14,CASSQLGDTSEAFF
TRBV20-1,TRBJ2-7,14,CSARAVTGIYEQYF
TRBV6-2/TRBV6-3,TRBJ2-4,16,CASSYYRGPPKNIQYF
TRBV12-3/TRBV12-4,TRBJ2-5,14,CASTNLAGGETQYF
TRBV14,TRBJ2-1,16,CASSQGLAGVYNEQFF
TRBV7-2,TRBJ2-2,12,CASLTQGWELFF
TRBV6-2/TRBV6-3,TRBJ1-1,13,CASGRQMNTEAFF
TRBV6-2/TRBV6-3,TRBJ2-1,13,CASSSRTGNEQFF
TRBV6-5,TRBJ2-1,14,CASSYSDGPNEQFF
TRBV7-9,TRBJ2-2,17,CASSSTDWNENTGELFF
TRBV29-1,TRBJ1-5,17,CSATSGTGENSNQPQHF
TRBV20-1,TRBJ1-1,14,CSARGDRGHLEAFF
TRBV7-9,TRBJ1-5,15,CASSSERSSNQPQHF
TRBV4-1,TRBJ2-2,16,CASTLTGTPNTGELFF
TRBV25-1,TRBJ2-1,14,CASLGLAEYNEQFF
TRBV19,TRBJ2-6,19,CASSIDLAGPSSGANVLTF
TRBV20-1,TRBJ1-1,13,CSARGDRDFEAFF
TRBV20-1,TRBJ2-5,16,CSASSIGTGGQETQYF
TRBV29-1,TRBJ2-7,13,CSVEEGSSYEQYF
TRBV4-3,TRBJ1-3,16,CASSQEVRDSRNTIYF
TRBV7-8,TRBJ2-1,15,CASSPSPTSRNEQFF
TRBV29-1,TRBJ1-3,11,CSVTVRNTIYF
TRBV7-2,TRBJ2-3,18,CASSPPPKAGASTDTQYF
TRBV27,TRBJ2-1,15,CASSFGTSLGDEQFF
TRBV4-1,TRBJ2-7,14,CASSQVGTGFEQYF
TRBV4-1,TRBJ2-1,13,CASSRRGGNVQFF
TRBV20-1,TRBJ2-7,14,CSASLTAGTYEQYF
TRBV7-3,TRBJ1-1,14,CASSLMDRGTEAFF
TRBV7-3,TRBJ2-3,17,CASSLSRLAGALNTQYF
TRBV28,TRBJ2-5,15,CASSLWGLAEETQYF
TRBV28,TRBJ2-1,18,CASSSNGEGETSWNEQFF
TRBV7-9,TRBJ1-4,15,CASNTARDSNEKLFF
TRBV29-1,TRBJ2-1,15,CSVPQGTFLHNEQFF
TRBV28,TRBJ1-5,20,CASSLDPTREEEVGSQPQHF
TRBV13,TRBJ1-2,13,CASSHTGYYGYTF